These T cell receptor beta chains were read from a single sample in a study of T cell responses to AZD1222 COVID-19 vaccine. Sequencing used immunoSEQ multiplex PCR; TCRdb keeps in-frame clones, though not all of them. The sample has around 180,000 clones; 88% are singletons. The sequences come from peripheral blood, collected 28 days after the second AZD1222 dose. These receptors were taken from an adult who received the AZD1222 COVID-19 vaccine. Each CDR3 is given with its conserved first and last residue. Each record gives: V gene, D gene, J gene, CDR3 protein, CDR3 DNA. A D gene is named only where the DNA matches it firmly.

v_call: TRBV9
d_call: NA
j_call: TRBJ2-5
cdr3_aa: CASSPEDVGKTQYF
cdr3_nt: TGTGCCAGCAGCCCGGAGGACGTAGGAAAGACCCAGTACTTC

v_call: TRBV28
d_call: NA
j_call: TRBJ2-5
cdr3_aa: CASSFVGWETQYF
cdr3_nt: TGTGCCAGCAGTTTTGTGGGTTGGGAGACCCAGTACTTC

v_call: TRBV27
d_call: NA
j_call: TRBJ1-5
cdr3_aa: CASSSTGTAQPQHF
cdr3_nt: TGTGCCAGCAGTTCCACAGGGACCGCTCAGCCCCAGCATTTT

v_call: TRBV5-6
d_call: TRBD1
j_call: TRBJ2-5
cdr3_aa: CASSRGTGLKETQYF
cdr3_nt: TGTGCCAGCAGCAGGGGGACAGGGTTGAAGGAGACCCAGTACTTC

v_call: TRBV5-1
d_call: NA
j_call: TRBJ2-5
cdr3_aa: CASRADFAGQETQYF
cdr3_nt: TGCGCCAGCAGAGCCGACTTTGCGGGGCAAGAGACCCAGTACTTC

v_call: TRBV19
d_call: TRBD2
j_call: TRBJ2-1
cdr3_aa: CASTRTSGPYNEQFF
cdr3_nt: TGTGCCAGTACACGGACTAGCGGACCCTACAATGAGCAGTTCTTC

v_call: TRBV6-5
d_call: TRBD2
j_call: TRBJ2-7
cdr3_aa: CASSYSGLAGAHEQYF
cdr3_nt: TGTGCCAGCAGTTACTCGGGACTAGCGGGAGCCCACGAGCAGTACTTC

v_call: TRBV7-2
d_call: NA
j_call: TRBJ2-1
cdr3_aa: CASSLGRIDSGEQFF
cdr3_nt: TGTGCCAGCAGCTTAGGGCGTATAGATTCAGGTGAGCAGTTCTTC

v_call: TRBV11-1
d_call: NA
j_call: TRBJ2-1
cdr3_aa: CASSLAASDEQFF
cdr3_nt: TGTGCCAGCAGCTTAGCCGCCAGCGATGAGCAGTTCTTC

v_call: TRBV30
d_call: TRBD1
j_call: TRBJ2-2
cdr3_aa: CAWSSPGGPGELFF
cdr3_nt: TGTGCCTGGAGTTCCCCAGGGGGCCCCGGGGAGCTGTTTTTT

v_call: TRBV5-5
d_call: TRBD2
j_call: TRBJ2-1
cdr3_aa: CASSGGLAAHNEQFF
cdr3_nt: TGTGCCAGCAGCGGAGGGCTAGCGGCCCACAATGAGCAGTTCTTC

v_call: TRBV11-2
d_call: NA
j_call: TRBJ2-2
cdr3_aa: CASSYQGEAGELFF
cdr3_nt: TGTGCCAGCAGCTACCAAGGGGAGGCCGGGGAGCTGTTTTTT

v_call: TRBV6-5
d_call: NA
j_call: TRBJ2-5
cdr3_aa: CASSYGKGETQYF
cdr3_nt: TGTGCCAGCAGTTACGGGAAGGGAGAGACCCAGTACTTC

v_call: TRBV5-6
d_call: NA
j_call: TRBJ2-7
cdr3_aa: CASAWGRSRYEQYF
cdr3_nt: TGTGCCAGTGCGTGGGGGCGATCCCGCTACGAGCAGTACTTC

v_call: TRBV19
d_call: NA
j_call: TRBJ1-5
cdr3_aa: CASSIRGASNQPQHF
cdr3_nt: TGTGCCAGTAGTATAAGGGGGGCGAGCAATCAGCCCCAGCATTTT

v_call: TRBV10-3
d_call: TRBD2
j_call: TRBJ2-5
cdr3_aa: CACGGSSQTQYF
cdr3_nt: TGTGCTTGTGGCGGGAGCTCCCAGACCCAGTACTTC

v_call: TRBV11-3
d_call: TRBD1
j_call: TRBJ2-7
cdr3_aa: CASSRSGTGFYEQYF
cdr3_nt: TGTGCCAGCAGCCGGTCCGGGACAGGATTCTACGAGCAGTACTTC

v_call: TRBV18
d_call: NA
j_call: TRBJ2-1
cdr3_aa: CASSRQYNEQFF
cdr3_nt: TGTGCCAGCTCACGACAATACAATGAGCAGTTCTTC

v_call: TRBV29-1
d_call: TRBD1
j_call: TRBJ2-7
cdr3_aa: CSVKTGTGAGYEQYF
cdr3_nt: TGCAGCGTTAAGACCGGGACAGGGGCGGGATACGAGCAGTACTTC

v_call: TRBV28
d_call: TRBD2
j_call: TRBJ2-7
cdr3_aa: CASRGGLASYEQYF
cdr3_nt: TGTGCCAGCAGGGGGGGACTAGCGTCCTACGAGCAGTACTTC

v_call: TRBV4-3
d_call: NA
j_call: TRBJ2-1
cdr3_aa: CASSQDSTPSPFF
cdr3_nt: TGCGCCAGCAGCCAAGATTCCACCCCATCTCCGTTCTTC

v_call: TRBV28
d_call: NA
j_call: TRBJ1-2
cdr3_aa: CASNQPLTGTDYTF
cdr3_nt: TGTGCCAGCAACCAACCCCTGACAGGTACGGACTACACCTTC

v_call: TRBV2
d_call: NA
j_call: TRBJ1-2
cdr3_aa: CASSIETGTAYGYTF
cdr3_nt: TGTGCCAGCAGTATAGAGACAGGAACGGCGTATGGCTACACCTTC

v_call: TRBV12-3/TRBV12-4
d_call: NA
j_call: TRBJ1-1
cdr3_aa: CASSSEESGEAFF
cdr3_nt: TGTGCCAGCAGTTCTGAGGAGTCCGGTGAAGCTTTCTTT

v_call: TRBV9
d_call: TRBD2
j_call: TRBJ2-1
cdr3_aa: CASSPLGSGGRNEQFF
cdr3_nt: TGTGCCAGCAGCCCGTTAGGGAGCGGGGGAAGGAATGAGCAGTTCTTC

v_call: TRBV19
d_call: NA
j_call: TRBJ1-1
cdr3_aa: CASSIPGPNTEAFF
cdr3_nt: TGTGCCAGTAGTATCCCGGGGCCGAACACTGAAGCTTTCTTT

v_call: TRBV5-6
d_call: TRBD1
j_call: TRBJ1-2
cdr3_aa: CASTGRPGQGFYGYTF
cdr3_nt: TGTGCCAGCACCGGTAGGCCGGGACAGGGCTTCTATGGCTACACCTTC

v_call: TRBV4-3
d_call: NA
j_call: TRBJ2-7
cdr3_aa: CASSQDRAGYEQYF
cdr3_nt: TGCGCCAGCAGCCAAGATAGGGCCGGCTACGAGCAGTACTTC

v_call: TRBV7-8
d_call: TRBD1
j_call: TRBJ1-5
cdr3_aa: CASSLAGQGGDQPQHF
cdr3_nt: TGTGCCAGCAGCTTAGCGGGACAGGGAGGGGATCAGCCCCAGCATTTT

v_call: TRBV7-9
d_call: NA
j_call: TRBJ1-4
cdr3_aa: CASSRQEKLFF
cdr3_nt: TGTGCCAGCAGCCGGCAAGAAAAACTGTTTTTT

v_call: TRBV5-1
d_call: NA
j_call: TRBJ2-7
cdr3_aa: CASSLAGLEQYF
cdr3_nt: TGCGCCAGCAGCTTGGCAGGGCTCGAGCAGTACTTC